What follows are 23 T cell receptor beta chains derived from one specimen sequenced in a study of blood T cell repertoires in COVID-19. Sequencing used immunoSEQ multiplex PCR; TCRdb keeps in-frame clones, though not all of them. This sample has 150,000 to 250,000 clones, with about 80% found just once. What was sequenced was PBMCs or T cells enriched from blood (not recorded which). These receptors all come from a man aged 40-49 years who had recovered from COVID-19.

This chain joins TRBV7-8 and TRBJ1-1; the D gene is possibly TRBD1 (5 bases). V lost 3 bases, J lost 3 bases, and 11 bases lay in between. The V gene's germline CDR1 is SGHVS and CDR2 FQNEAQ. CDR3 length: 14 amino acids. The CDR3 DNA is TGTGCCAGCAGCTTGGCAGGGTGGGACACTGAAGCTTTCTTT. Translated: CASSLAGWDTEAFF. Combining the CDR3 with reference TRBV7-8 and TRBJ1-1 gives the whole variable domain GAGVSQSPRYKVAKRGQDVALRCDPISGHVSLFWYQQALGQGPEFLTYFQNEAQLDKSGLPSDRFFAERPEGSVSTLKIQRTQQEDSAVYLCASSLAGWDTEAFFGQGTRLTVV.

A few counts support this clone. This chain joins TRBV3-1 (or the pseudogene TRBV3-2) and TRBJ2-7, with D tentatively TRBD1 (5 bases). Trimming removed 1 base from V and 2 bases from J, with 12 bases in between. CDR3 length equals 15 residues. Germline V gene data show CDR1 as LGHDT and CDR2 as YNNKEL (reference sequence). The DNA for the CDR3 is TGTGCCAGCAGCCAAGTAGGTAGGGGTGCCTACGAGCAGTACTTC. It specifies CASSQVGRGAYEQYF.

The chain links TRBV9 to TRBJ2-2; 10 bases match TRBD1. Germline CDR1 reads SGDLS; CDR2 reads YYNGEE. The CDR3 consists of 15 residues. V trimming: 4 bases; J trimming: 6 bases; junction bases outside the gene matches: 6. The CDR3 sequence is CASSRTGGSAGELFF. The CDR3 nucleotides read TGTGCCAGCAGCCGGACAGGGGGTTCGGCCGGGGAGCTGTTTTTT.

The rearrangement links TRBV6-1 to TRBJ1-3; D may be TRBD1 (5 bases). The germline V gene encodes CDR1 MNHNS and CDR2 SASEGT. V was clipped by 4 bases and J by 3 bases, with 16 bases between them. The CDR3 is 16 residues long. CDR3 amino acids: CASSAGVGVGGNTIYF. The DNA of the CDR3 is TGTGCCAGCAGTGCTGGGGTAGGGGTAGGTGGAAACACCATATATTTT.

The chain joins TRBV19 to TRBJ1-4, with TRBD1 matching over 7 bases. CDR1 LNHDA and CDR2 SQIVND come from the germline V gene (reference sequence). The CDR3 contains 15 residues. The ends lost 5 bases at V and 7 bases at J; junction bases unmatched: 10. CDR3 in amino acids: CASSLLGQPSEKLFF. The DNA of the CDR3 is TGTGCCAGTAGTCTTCTGGGACAGCCGAGTGAAAAACTGTTTTTT. Full variable domain (remainder filled in from reference TRBV19 and TRBJ1-4): DGGITQSPKYLFRKEGQNVTLSCEQNLNHDAMYWYRQDPGQGLRLIYYSQIVNDFQKGDIAEGYSVSREKKESFPLTVTSAQKNPTAFYLCASSLLGQPSEKLFFGSGTQLSVL.

V gene TRBV3-1 (or the pseudogene TRBV3-2) combines with J gene TRBJ1-5, with a possible D match to TRBD1 (5 bases). V was trimmed by 2 bases and J by 2 bases, leaving 7 bases between them. The CDR3 totals 14 residues. The germline gives CDR1 LGHDT, CDR2 YNNKEL (reference sequence). The CDR3 DNA follows: TGTGCCAGCAGCCAACAGGGTGGCAATCAGCCCCAGCATTTT. This codes for CASSQQGGNQPQHF.

A few counts support this clone. The genes are TRBV18 and TRBJ2-7, with TRBD1 as a possible D gene (6 bases). The CDR3 extends over 14 amino acids. The germline gives CDR1 KGHSH, CDR2 LQKENI. Trimming left V 3 bases short and J 6 bases short, with 15 bases between. This chain's CDR3 is CASSPNREPIEQYF. Written as DNA, the CDR3 is TGTGCCAGCTCACCCAACAGGGAACCCATCGAGCAGTACTTC.

The gene calls are TRBV5-4 and TRBJ1-4; no clear D. The germline V and J ends were trimmed by 0 bases and 8 bases, with 11 bases remaining between them. CDR3 length: 14 amino acids. Per germline, CDR1 SGHNT and CDR2 YYREEE (reference sequence). The CDR3 is CASSLAGNVEKLFF. DNA for the CDR3: TGTGCCAGCAGCTTGGCCGGTAACGTCGAAAAACTGTTTTTT.

This clone was recorded only once. V is TRBV9 and J is TRBJ2-5; weak D call: TRBD1 (6 bases). Germline V gives CDR1 SGDLS, CDR2 YYNGEE. This CDR3 has 15 amino acids. Trimming stripped 3 bases from V and 4 bases from J, with 16 bases between. This chain's CDR3 is CASSALGAGGETQYF. Here the CDR3 DNA reads TGTGCCAGCAGCGCCTTGGGGGCAGGAGGAGAGACCCAGTACTTC.

V and J are TRBV7-9 and TRBJ1-1; no firm D call. CDR1 is SEHNR, CDR2 FQNEAQ, per germline (reference sequence). Trimming took off 8 bases at V and 2 bases at J, with 21 bases between the two ends. CDR3 size: 16 residues. CDR3 in DNA: TGTGCCAGCGGCGGGGTACAGCAAAGTATAAACACTGAAGCTTTCTTT. Protein product: CASGGVQQSINTEAFF.

The V and J genes are TRBV5-6 and TRBJ1-1; D uncertain. The CDR3 runs 11 residues. Germline V lookup: CDR1 SGHDT, CDR2 YYEEEE. V was trimmed by 1 base and J by 8 bases, leaving 6 bases between them. The CDR3 DNA follows: TGTGCCAGCAGCTTGTCCGGGGAAGCTTTCTTT. It is translated as CASSLSGEAFF.

This sequence joins TRBV4-1 and TRBJ1-1; weak D call: TRBD1 (6 bases). The CDR3 contains 14 residues. CDR1 MGHRA and CDR2 YSYEKL come from the germline V gene. Trimming removed 0 bases from V and 4 bases from J, with 9 bases in between. CDR3 bases: TGCGCCAGCAGCCAAGATCAGGGGAGCACTGAAGCTTTCTTT. Translated, it gives CASSQDQGSTEAFF.

The chain uses TRBV6-5 and TRBJ1-1, with D possibly matching TRBD1 (5 bases). V was clipped by 6 bases and J by 6 bases, with 8 bases between them. The CDR3 loop spans 11 amino acids. The germline V gene has CDR1 MNHEY and CDR2 SVGAGI. CDR3 bases: TGTGCCAGCAGATGGACATCTGAAGCTTTCTTT. This encodes CASRWTSEAFF.

The chain is built from TRBV28 and TRBJ1-2; 10 bases are shared with TRBD1. This CDR3 spans 15 amino acids. Germline lookup yields CDR1 MDHEN and CDR2 SYDVKM. The V segment lost 11 bases and the J segment 5 bases; nucleotides outside the gene matches: 14. CDR3 bases: TGTGCCGGACAGGGGGGCCCTTTTAGCAGATATGGCTACACCTTC. It encodes CAGQGGPFSRYGYTF.

The chain uses TRBV18 and TRBJ1-6; TRBD1 matches 8 bases. Germline CDR1 and CDR2: KGHSH and LQKENI. The junction had 2 bases not matched to a gene; V was cut back by 3 bases and J by 7 bases. This CDR3 comprises 14 residues. The CDR3 region is CASSPTGANSPLHF. The CDR3 bases are TGTGCCAGCTCACCGACAGGGGCCAATTCACCCCTCCACTTT.

CDR3 in amino acids: CASSVGVRGNNEQFF. The CDR3, as DNA: TGTGCCAGCAGCGTAGGCGTCCGGGGGAACAATGAGCAGTTCTTC. The chain links TRBV9 to TRBJ2-1; possibly TRBD2 for D (6 bases). This CDR3 has 15 residues. Germline V gives CDR1 SGDLS, CDR2 YYNGEE. V lost 0 bases and J 5 bases, leaving 12 bases between the germline ends.

The V gene is TRBV4-1, the J gene TRBJ2-3, with D unresolved. The germline CDR1 and CDR2 sequences are MGHRA and YSYEKL. V lost 5 bases to trimming and J lost 1 base, with 7 bases between them. The CDR3 is 13 residues long. DNA of the CDR3: TGCGCCAGCAGCAAGCGAGGCACAGATACGCAGTATTTT. Translated: CASSKRGTDTQYF.

The V call is TRBV14, the J call TRBJ2-3; 9 nucleotides align to TRBD1. The germline gives CDR1 SGHDN, CDR2 FVKESK. J gave up 2 bases and V 5 bases, and 8 bases lay outside the gene matches. The CDR3 contains 16 residues. Here the CDR3 DNA reads TGTGCCAGCAGCATCCTGACAGGGGGACTCACAGATACGCAGTATTTT. This gives the protein CASSILTGGLTDTQYF.

The chain recombines TRBV7-3 with TRBJ2-7; the D gene is possibly TRBD2 (6 bases). Germline V gene lookup returns CDR1 SGHTA and CDR2 FQGTGA. This CDR3 comprises 16 residues. The V and J ends lost 5 bases and 3 bases respectively, with 20 bases between them. CDR3 residues: CASSQIPGTGYYEQYF. CDR3 DNA: TGTGCCAGCAGCCAGATCCCTGGGACTGGCTACTACGAGCAGTACTTC.

The gene calls are TRBV7-2 and TRBJ1-1; a weak D match, TRBD1 (5 bases). This CDR3 has 14 residues. The germline V gene encodes CDR1 SGHTA and CDR2 FQGNSA. V was cut by 2 bases and J by 6 bases, with 13 bases left in between. The chain's CDR3 is CASSLWGREAEAFF. The CDR3 coding sequence is TGTGCCAGCAGCTTATGGGGCAGGGAGGCTGAAGCTTTCTTT.

This clone was observed once. The V and J genes are TRBV10-3 and TRBJ1-1; D gene uncertain. This CDR3 has 17 residues. Germline CDR1 is ENHRY and CDR2 is SYGVKD. V was shortened by 2 bases and J by 3 bases, with 19 bases between the two germline ends. CDR3 in amino acids: CAISEGGPTNGHTEAFF. CDR3 nucleotides: TGTGCCATCAGTGAGGGCGGTCCGACGAACGGCCACACTGAAGCTTTCTTT.

This sequence joins TRBV29-1 and TRBJ2-5, with 8 positions matching TRBD2. Germline lookup yields CDR1 SQVTM and CDR2 ANQGSEA. The trim removed 0 bases at V and 2 bases at J, leaving 5 bases unmatched. The CDR3 sequence is 15 residues long. In DNA form, the CDR3 reads TGCAGCGTTGAAGAGGCAGCGGGGGATCAAGAGACCCAGTACTTC. Translated: CSVEEAAGDQETQYF.

The rearrangement uses TRBV5-1 and TRBJ1-6, with D maybe TRBD1 (5 bases). CDR1 and CDR2 (germline): SGHRS, YFSETQ. The CDR3 runs 13 residues. V dropped 0 bases and J dropped 14 bases, with 12 bases sitting between them. CDR3 amino acids: CASSLERGLALHF. Here the CDR3 DNA reads TGCGCCAGCAGCTTGGAGAGGGGACTAGCCCTCCACTTT.